The 19 T cell receptor beta chains reported below all come from one sample, sequenced in a study of T cell clonotyping in hematopoietic cell transplantation. TCRdb's copy holds only in-frame clones and misses some; the assay was immunoSEQ multiplex PCR. The sample gives about 16,000 clones, over 75% of which show up once; approximately 4% is in the top ten. Sequences were obtained from peripheral blood mononuclear cells. These receptor sequences come from a woman between 35 and 50 years old in good health. Some clones in this sample may be carry-over from other donors' samples.

A single count supports this clone. V usage is TRBV7-2 and J usage is TRBJ2-7, with 8 bases identical to TRBD2. Germline V CDR1 and CDR2: SGHTA, FQGNSA. After removal of 3 bases from V and 0 bases from J, the junction contained 7 bases not matched to a gene. CDR3 size: 16 residues. The CDR3 DNA is TGTGCCAGCAGCTTCTCGGAAACTAGCGGCTCCTACGAGCAGTACTTC. Translating it yields CASSFSETSGSYEQYF.

This clone was observed a handful of times. The CDR3 end shows no conserved phenylalanine or tryptophan, and so a read error is likely. The limits of the CDR3 on the DNA are not certain, so only TCRdb's listed CDR3 is given. The chain joins TRBV30 to TRBJ1-6; TRBD1 is taken as the D call from the table, unchecked against the DNA. Inclusive of both ends, the CDR3 amounts to 10 amino acids. CDR1 is GTSNPN and CDR2 is SVGIG in the germline V gene (reference sequence). Here the CDR3 reads CAWSVDRLPQ.

This sequence joins TRBV5-1 and TRBJ1-2, with TRBD1 identical over 9 bases. CDR1 is SGHRS, CDR2 YFSETQ, per germline. After removal of 3 bases from V and 6 bases from J, the junction contained 3 bases not matched to a gene. The CDR3 is 13 residues long. This CDR3 is CASSSGQGDGYTF. The CDR3 DNA is TGCGCCAGCAGCTCGGGACAGGGCGATGGCTACACCTTC.

The chain links TRBV6-5 to TRBJ1-1, with 7 bases identical to TRBD1. This CDR3 is built from 15 residues. J lost 1 base, V lost 2 bases, and 4 bases had no gene match. CDR1 and CDR2 from the germline V gene are MNHEY and SVGAGI. The CDR3, as DNA: TGTGCCAGCAGTTACCCCGGGACAGAGAACACTGAAGCTTTCTTT. Translating it yields CASSYPGTENTEAFF.

The V gene is TRBV5-4, the J gene TRBJ2-3; 10 bases map to TRBD2. This CDR3 is built from 19 residues. Germline CDR1 reads SGHNT; CDR2 reads YYREEE (reference sequence). With 0 bases clipped from V and 4 bases from J, the junction kept 14 bases outside the gene matches. The chain's CDR3 is CASSLGSSGSGLGPDTQYF. The CDR3 bases are TGTGCCAGCAGCTTGGGGTCTAGCGGGAGTGGCTTGGGACCAGATACGCAGTATTTT.

The chain has TRBV27 and TRBJ1-5, with D hard to call. V gave up 5 bases and J gave up 0 bases, with 11 bases separating them. Germline V gene data show CDR1 as MNHEY and CDR2 as SMNVEV (reference sequence). The CDR3 spans 15 residues. The CDR3 loop is CASSLAPYSNQPQHF. The CDR3 bases are TGTGCCAGCAGTCTTGCCCCTTATAGCAATCAGCCCCAGCATTTT.

The rearrangement joins TRBV27 to TRBJ2-4; the match to TRBD2 covers 8 bases. The trim removed 5 bases at V and 6 bases at J, leaving 6 bases unmatched. This CDR3 is built from 14 residues. The V gene's germline CDR1 is MNHEY and CDR2 SMNVEV (reference sequence). The DNA for the CDR3 is TGTGCCAGCAGTCGTACGACTAGCGTAAACATTCAGTACTTC. It yields the protein CASSRTTSVNIQYF.

The chain joins TRBV19 to TRBJ1-2, with D uncertain. Germline lookup yields CDR1 LNHDA and CDR2 SQIVND (reference sequence). V was clipped by 7 bases and J by 0 bases, with 6 bases between them. The CDR3 has 12 residues. The CDR3, as DNA: TGTGCCAGTAAAACAGCTAACTATGGCTACACCTTC. Translation gives CASKTANYGYTF.

The chain joins TRBV28 to TRBJ2-7; 9 nucleotides align to TRBD1. The V gene's germline CDR1 is MDHEN and CDR2 SYDVKM. After removal of 4 bases from V and 4 bases from J, the junction contained 8 bases not matched to a gene. This CDR3 spans 15 amino acids. In DNA form, the CDR3 reads TGTGCCAGCAGTTACGCCGGGGACAGGGCTTACGAGCAGTACTTC. Encoded protein: CASSYAGDRAYEQYF.

The genes are TRBV11-1 and TRBJ2-4; 14 bases are a match to TRBD2. The CDR3 extends over 16 amino acids. V lost 5 bases to trimming and J lost 4 bases; unmatched junction nucleotides: 4. CDR1 is SGHAT, CDR2 FQDESV, per germline (reference sequence). CDR3 bases: TGTGCCAGCAGCCGCAGACTAGCGGGAGGGAAAAACATTCAGTACTTC. Translated, it gives CASSRRLAGGKNIQYF.

The gene calls are TRBV29-1 and TRBJ1-1; D remains unclear. V shed 3 bases and J shed 7 bases, with 12 bases lying between them. The germline gives CDR1 SQVTM, CDR2 ANQGSEA. The CDR3 loop spans 12 amino acids. In nucleotides, the CDR3 is TGCAGCGTTGACTCGTGGGGAAATGAAGCTTTCTTT. Protein sequence: CSVDSWGNEAFF.

V and J are TRBV29-1 and TRBJ2-7, with 9 bases identical to TRBD1. The CDR3 is made up of 14 amino acids. V shed 1 base, J shed 5 bases, and the junction held 6 bases outside the gene matches. The germline V gene has CDR1 SQVTM and CDR2 ANQGSEA. CDR3 coding DNA: TGCAGCGTTGAAGGGGGACAGGGTTTAGACGAGCAGTACTTC. Protein: CSVEGGQGLDEQYF.

The rearrangement uses TRBV2 and TRBJ2-6; 8 bases map to TRBD1. This CDR3 is 16 amino acids long. The J segment lost 0 bases and the V segment lost 7 bases, leaving 5 bases of the junction unmatched. The germline CDR1 and CDR2 sequences are SNHLY and FYNNEI. CDR3: CASKVQGVSGANVLTF. The CDR3 coding sequence is TGTGCCAGCAAGGTACAGGGGGTCTCTGGGGCCAACGTCCTGACTTTC.

The J gene is TRBJ2-1, the V gene TRBV29-1; TRBD2 aligns across 8 bases. CDR1 is SQVTM, CDR2 ANQGSEA, per germline. CDR3 length: 14 residues. With V trimmed by 5 bases and J by 7 bases, 10 bases remained unmatched. The CDR3 sequence is CSVSSPGLVNEQFF. Here the CDR3 DNA reads TGCAGCGTTTCCAGTCCGGGACTAGTTAATGAGCAGTTCTTC.

The chain carries TRBV11-2 and TRBJ1-1; no definite D call. The CDR3 sequence is 13 residues long. Germline V gene sequence: CDR1 SGHAT, CDR2 FQNNGV. Deletions cut 5 bases from V and 8 bases from J, with 15 bases between. CDR3 nucleotides: TGTGCCAGCAGCCCTACGGGTATCGCCGAAGCTTTCTTT. Translating gives CASSPTGIAEAFF.

This rearrangement joins TRBV7-2 to TRBJ2-2; perhaps TRBD1 as D (6 bases). V was pared by 5 bases and J by 2 bases, with 12 bases between. The CDR3 is 15 amino acids. From germline, CDR1 is SGHTA and CDR2 FQGNSA. CDR3 DNA: TGTGCCAGCAGCCCCTTGGGACAAAACACCGGGGAGCTGTTTTTT. Its translation is CASSPLGQNTGELFF.

CDR3 in DNA: TGTGCCAGCAGCTTAGCGGTGACGGGCTCCTACGAGCAGTACTTC. It codes for CASSLAVTGSYEQYF. This chain joins TRBV7-6 and TRBJ2-7; D gene ambiguous. V was cut by 0 bases and J by 0 bases, with 9 bases left in between. From germline, CDR1 is SGHVS and CDR2 FNYEAQ. CDR3 length: 15 residues.

The chain uses TRBV5-6 and TRBJ1-5; 7 bases are shared with TRBD1. The CDR3 is made up of 14 amino acids. Germline assignment: CDR1 SGHDT and CDR2 YYEEEE. V dropped 4 bases and J dropped 1; count of bases not matched to a gene: 2. CDR3 sequence reads: CASSVGQSNQPQHF. The CDR3 region has the DNA TGTGCCAGCAGCGTGGGACAGAGCAATCAGCCCCAGCATTTT. Together with reference TRBV5-6 and TRBJ1-5, the CDR3 gives the full variable domain: DAGVTQSPTHLIKTRGQQVTLRCSPKSGHDTVSWYQQALGQGPQFIFQYYEEEERQRGNFPDRFSGHQFPNYSSELNVNALLLGDSALYLCASSVGQSNQPQHFGDGTRLSIL.

The CDR3 sequence is CASSYGLAGYEQYF. The CDR3 nucleotides are TGTGCCAGCAGTTACGGTCTAGCGGGATACGAGCAGTACTTC. The rearrangement joins TRBV6-6 to TRBJ2-7; 9 nucleotides align to TRBD2. This CDR3 contains 14 residues. The trim removed 2 bases at V and 4 bases at J, leaving 3 bases unmatched. Germline lookup yields CDR1 MNHNY and CDR2 SVGAGI (reference sequence).